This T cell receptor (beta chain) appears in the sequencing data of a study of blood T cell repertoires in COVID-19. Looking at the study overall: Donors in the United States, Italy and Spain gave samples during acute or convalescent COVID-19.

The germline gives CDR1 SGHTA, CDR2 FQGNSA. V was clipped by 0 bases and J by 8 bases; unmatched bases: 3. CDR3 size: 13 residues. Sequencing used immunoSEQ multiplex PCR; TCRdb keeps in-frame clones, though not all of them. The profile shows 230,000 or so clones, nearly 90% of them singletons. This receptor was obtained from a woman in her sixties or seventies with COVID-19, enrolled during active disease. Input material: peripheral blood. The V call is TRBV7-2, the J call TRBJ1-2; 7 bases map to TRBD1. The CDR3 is CASSLARGPGYTF. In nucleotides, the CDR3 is TGTGCCAGCAGCTTAGCGAGGGGGCCGGGCTACACCTTC.